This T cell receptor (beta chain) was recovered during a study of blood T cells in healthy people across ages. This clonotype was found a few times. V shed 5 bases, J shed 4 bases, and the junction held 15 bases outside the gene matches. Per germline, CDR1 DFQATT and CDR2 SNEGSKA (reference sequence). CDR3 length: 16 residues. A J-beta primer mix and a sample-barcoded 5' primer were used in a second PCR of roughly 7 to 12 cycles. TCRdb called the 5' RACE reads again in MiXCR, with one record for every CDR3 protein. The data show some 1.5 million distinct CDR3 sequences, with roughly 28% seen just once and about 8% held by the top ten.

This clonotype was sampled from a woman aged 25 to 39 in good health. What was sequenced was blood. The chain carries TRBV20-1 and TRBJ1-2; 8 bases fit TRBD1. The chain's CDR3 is CSAYDRGGAKGYGYTF. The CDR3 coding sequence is TGCAGTGCTTATGACAGGGGAGGTGCAAAGGGCTATGGCTACACCTTC.